This entry is about one T cell receptor beta chain. In germline, CDR1 is MNHEY, CDR2 SVGAGI. The CDR3 consists of 13 residues. V was clipped by 2 bases and J by 1 base, with 5 bases between them. This sample was taken from a study of blood T cell repertoires in COVID-19. Across the study: Spain, Italy and the United States supplied samples that represented acute and convalescent COVID-19. Nucleic acid was either cDNA or gDNA, and it came from T cells, B-cell-depleted T cells, or PBMCs.

In the authors' workflow: Amplification with reference gene primers provided the estimates of nucleated cell counts. TCRdb's table, derived via immunoSEQ multiplex PCR, lists solely in-frame clones and lacks some. The V and J calls and clone size come from that table; D and trimming were worked out from the DNA. In the table there are about 66,000 clones, about 91% of which are singletons. The sequencing sample was made of peripheral blood. This TCR derives from a human donor in a cohort sampled during active COVID-19. The chain recombines TRBV6-5 with TRBJ2-5; D might be TRBD1 (5 bases). This CDR3 is CASSYDSQETQYF. For the CDR3, the DNA is TGTGCCAGCAGTTACGACAGCCAAGAGACCCAGTACTTC.